This T cell receptor (beta chain) was sequenced in a study of T cells after yellow fever vaccination. Study results and caveats: After the booster, over 95% of CD4 and approximately 87% of CD8 primary-response clones were re-detected.

Turning to this clonotype: The antigen is not known.

Germline-derived CDR1 and CDR2 are SGHTA and FQGNSA. Losses at the gene ends were 5 bases for V and 15 bases for J; bases not matched to a gene: 10. The length of the CDR3 is 15 residues. One entry per CDR3 protein results from TCRdb running MiXCR on the 5' RACE reads. This table has some 290,000 distinct CDR3 sequences, around 11% appearing once. This chain links TRBV7-2 with TRBJ2-1; 16 positions match TRBD2. The sequences come from CD4+ T cells sorted from PBMCs, collected 45 days after the yellow fever booster vaccination. This TCR came from a man aged 18 to 30 who received the YFV17D yellow fever vaccine. CDR3 sequence (DNA): TGTGCCAGCAGCCCGGGGACTAGCGGGGGGGCCTCATGGTTCTTC. This codes for CASSPGTSGGASWFF.